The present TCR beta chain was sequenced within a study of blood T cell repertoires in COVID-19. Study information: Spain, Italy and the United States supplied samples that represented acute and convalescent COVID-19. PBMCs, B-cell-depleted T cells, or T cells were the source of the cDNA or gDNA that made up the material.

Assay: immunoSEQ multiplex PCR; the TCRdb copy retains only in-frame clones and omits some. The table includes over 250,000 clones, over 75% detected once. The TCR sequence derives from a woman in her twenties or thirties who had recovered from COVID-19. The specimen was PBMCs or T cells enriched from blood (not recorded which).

The CDR3 DNA sequence: TGTGCCAGCAGTTCCGGGACAGGGGTTGGAGGGAGCAATCAGCCCCAGCATTTT. It translates to CASSSGTGVGGSNQPQHF. V gene TRBV2 combines with J gene TRBJ1-5; TRBD1 matches 10 bases. Trimming took 5 bases from V and 1 from J; bases not matched to a gene: 11. The CDR3 sequence is 18 residues long. Per the germline V gene, CDR1 is SNHLY and CDR2 is FYNNEI.